The clone carrying this T cell receptor (beta chain) has just one count. Its specificity is not known. The CDR3 length is 14 residues. Germline V CDR1 and CDR2: LNHNV, YYDKDF (reference sequence). Trimming at V came to 5 bases and at J to 1 base, leaving 4 bases not matched to a gene. These data originate in a study of blood T cells in healthy people across ages. Whole-study results and caveats: CMV status of donors was unknown, possibly confounding expanded clonotype changes.

Combining a sample-barcoded 5' primer with a J-beta primer mix, a second PCR ran for 7 to 11 cycles. TCRdb called the 5' RACE reads again in MiXCR, with one record for every CDR3 protein. The data contain roughly 2 million distinct CDR3 sequences, just under 50% of them singletons. This receptor was obtained from a woman in her forties in good health. The sequenced material came from blood. This chain connects TRBV15 to TRBJ1-2; 7 bases match TRBD1. The CDR3 is CATSGGTDNYGYTF. The CDR3 DNA sequence: TGTGCCACCAGCGGAGGGACAGATAACTATGGCTACACCTTC.